Below, 29 T cell receptor beta chains from the same sample are listed, as sequenced in a study of blood T cells in healthy people across ages. For the second PCR, which ran for about 6 to 11 cycles, a sample-barcoded 5' primer and a J-beta primer mix were used. TCRdb independently ran MiXCR on the 5' RACE reads; one entry per CDR3 protein. This repertoire shows about 800,000 distinct CDR3 sequences, about 25% found once; its top ten account for approximately 3.7%. This sample was also put to use in a study of T cells of mothers and their children.

The sequenced material came from blood. These TCRs come from a boy younger than 18 in good health.

This clonotype was observed a handful of times. The chain joins TRBV27 to TRBJ2-3; the D is unclear. The length of the CDR3 is 16 residues. CDR1 and CDR2 (germline): MNHEY, SMNVEV (reference sequence). V lost 1 base to trimming and J lost 1 base, with 12 bases between them. The CDR3 sequence: CASSLFRSWGTDTQYF. In DNA, the CDR3 is TGTGCCAGCAGTTTATTTAGGAGCTGGGGCACAGATACGCAGTATTTT.

V gene TRBV7-2 combines with J gene TRBJ1-1; D not certain. The V gene's germline CDR1 is SGHTA and CDR2 FQGNSA. The CDR3 consists of 15 residues. Trimming took off 1 base at V and 7 bases at J, with 16 bases between the two ends. Here the CDR3 DNA reads TGTGCCAGCAGCTTAGACCGGGTGACGGTTATTGAAGCTTTCTTT. Its translation is CASSLDRVTVIEAFF.

The rearrangement joins TRBV20-1 to TRBJ2-5, with D possibly being TRBD1 (5 bases). This CDR3 is built from 13 residues. CDR1 DFQATT and CDR2 SNEGSKA come from the germline V gene (reference sequence). Trimming took off 6 bases at V and 2 bases at J, with 13 bases between the two ends. CDR3 loop: CSAAGRTQETQYF. The DNA for the CDR3 is TGCAGTGCAGCCGGACGGACACAAGAGACCCAGTACTTC.

Concerning this clonotype: The germline gene is not matched at one end of the junction; a read error may be the cause. The chain carries TRBV7-7 and TRBJ1-1; no reliable D call. The CDR3 contains 13 residues. Germline V gene lookup returns CDR1 SSHAT and CDR2 FNYEAQ (reference sequence). CDR3 sequence reads: CASSTSENTEAFF. The CDR3 DNA reads as TGTGCTAGCAGTACCTCGGAGAACACTGAAGCTTTCTTT.

This chain links TRBV4-1 with TRBJ2-1, with D possibly matching TRBD2 (5 bases). Germline V gives CDR1 MGHRA, CDR2 YSYEKL. The germline V and J ends were trimmed by 0 bases and 4 bases, with 13 bases remaining between them. The CDR3 loop spans 16 amino acids. CDR3 protein: CASSQDMRVSYNEQFF. The CDR3 DNA reads TGCGCCAGCAGCCAAGATATGAGGGTATCTTACAATGAGCAGTTCTTC.

This clonotype was picked up a small number of times. V usage is TRBV6-2 or TRBV6-3 and J usage is TRBJ2-7; no clear D gene. V was shortened by 7 bases and J by 5 bases, with 18 bases between the two germline ends. This CDR3 contains 14 residues. Germline-derived CDR1 and CDR2 are MNHEY and SVGEGT. CDR3 region: CASTYNKGLNEQYF. In nucleotides, the CDR3 is TGTGCCAGCACCTACAACAAGGGTCTCAACGAGCAGTACTTC.

The chain combines TRBV6-2 or TRBV6-3 with TRBJ2-1; D is uncertain. The DNA end favors TRBJ2-7, so the J call may be wrong. Germline V CDR1 and CDR2: MNHEY, SVGEGT. The CDR3 extends over 12 amino acids. The CDR3 loop is CASSPWVYEQYF. The DNA of the CDR3 is TGTGCCAGCAGCCCATGGGTCTACGAGCAGTACTTC.

In its sample, this clonotype was seen a few times. The J gene is TRBJ2-3, the V gene TRBV7-9; D remains ambiguous. This CDR3 contains 14 residues. Trimming took 4 bases from V and 4 from J, leaving 12 bases between them. The germline V gene has CDR1 SEHNR and CDR2 FQNEAQ (reference sequence). This CDR3 is CASSYPLDSDTQYF. The CDR3 bases are TGTGCCAGCAGCTATCCCCTAGATTCAGATACGCAGTATTTT.

This clonotype was observed a few times. CDR3: CASSPPRLAEQETQYF. The CDR3 DNA follows: TGTGCCAGCAGTCCCCCCCGACTAGCGGAGCAAGAGACCCAGTACTTC. The chain uses TRBV28 and TRBJ2-5; 9 nucleotides align to TRBD2. CDR1 is MDHEN, CDR2 SYDVKM, per germline. The V and J ends lost 5 bases and 2 bases, in that order; junction bases with no gene match: 9. The CDR3 is 16 amino acids.

The V gene is TRBV18, the J gene TRBJ1-2; D is undetermined. Trimming cost V 2 bases and J 7 bases, with 17 bases left between them. Germline CDR1 KGHSH, CDR2 LQKENI. The CDR3 consists of 15 residues. CDR3 in amino acids: CASSPERELTGGYTF. CDR3 in DNA: TGTGCCAGCTCACCAGAGCGGGAACTGACCGGTGGCTACACCTTC.

The CDR3 region is CASSFLYTETETQYF. In nucleotides, the CDR3 is TGTGCCAGCAGTTTTTTATACACAGAAACAGAGACCCAGTACTTC. The chain employs TRBV28 and TRBJ2-5; unclear D gene. V lost 3 bases, J lost 4 bases, and 15 bases lay in between. Looked up from germline, CDR1 is MDHEN and CDR2 is SYDVKM. The CDR3 has 15 residues.

Comments on this clonotype: One end of the junction does not line up with germline, which may come from a read error. The chain joins TRBV28 to TRBJ2-7; D call uncertain. CDR3 size: 13 residues. Germline values: CDR1 MDHEN, CDR2 SYDVKM. The CDR3 DNA sequence: TGTGCCAGCAGTTATGTCACCAACTACGGGCAGTACTTC. Its protein is CASSYVTNYGQYF.

This clonotype was seen only a few times. The rearrangement uses TRBV6-6 and TRBJ2-4; D is possibly TRBD1 or TRBD2 (5 bases each). This CDR3 has 14 residues. V gave up 4 bases and J gave up 6 bases, with 13 bases separating them. The germline V gene has CDR1 MNHNY and CDR2 SVGAGI (reference sequence). The chain's CDR3 is CASSWDPGGNIQYF. CDR3 sequence (DNA): TGTGCCAGCAGTTGGGACCCTGGGGGAAACATTCAGTACTTC.

This clonotype was counted a few times. The chain carries TRBV10-3 and TRBJ2-5, with D possibly TRBD2 on 6 matching bases. The germline V and J ends were trimmed by 11 bases and 5 bases, with 18 bases remaining between them. This CDR3 has 13 amino acids. Germline V gene lookup returns CDR1 ENHRY and CDR2 SYGVKD. The CDR3 DNA follows: TGTGCCGCCCAGAGGGCCCGGGGGGAGACCCAGTACTTC. This codes for CAAQRARGETQYF.

Comment on this clonotype: One end of the junction varies from germline; a read error may be responsible. The V and J genes are TRBV20-1 and TRBJ2-1; 8 nucleotides agree with TRBD2. This CDR3 contains 16 residues. Germline V gives CDR1 DFQATT, CDR2 SNEGSKA (reference sequence). CDR3 coding DNA: TGCAGTGCTCCCATGGTCACTAGCGGAAAGGACAATGAGCAGTTGTTC. Translating it yields CSAPMVTSGKDNEQLF.

The V call is TRBV15, the J call TRBJ2-3; perhaps TRBD1 as D (6 bases). Germline V gene sequence: CDR1 LNHNV, CDR2 YYDKDF (reference sequence). This CDR3 has 15 residues. Trimming stripped 2 bases from V and 2 bases from J, with 11 bases between. CDR3 DNA sequence: TGTGCCACCAGCAGAAGAACAGGGACCACAGATACGCAGTATTTT. Residues: CATSRRTGTTDTQYF.

The rearrangement uses TRBV4-1 and TRBJ1-6; tentative D call: TRBD1 (5 bases). The V end lost 4 bases, the J end lost 7 bases, and 17 bases lay between the germline ends. The germline CDR1 and CDR2 sequences are MGHRA and YSYEKL. This CDR3 region has 16 residues. CDR3 nucleotide sequence: TGCGCCAGCAGCCTCCTCAGCGAGGGGAGGAATTCACCCCTCCACTTT. Its protein is CASSLLSEGRNSPLHF.

This clonotype has more than one count but fewer than ten. The chain joins TRBV12-3 or TRBV12-4 to TRBJ2-1; D unresolved. With 7 bases removed from V and 5 bases from J, the gap between germline ends came to 15 bases. The CDR3 length is 14 residues. The CDR3 region has the DNA TGTGCCAGCACGCCTTGGACCGTCAACAATGAGCAGTTCTTC. Protein product: CASTPWTVNNEQFF.

A note on this clonotype: Mismatch with germline at one junction end may stem from a read error. This sequence joins TRBV28 and TRBJ2-3, with TRBD2 matching 7 bases. Germline CDR1 is MDHEN and CDR2 is SYDVKM. This CDR3 spans 18 amino acids. Here the CDR3 DNA reads TGTGCCAGCAGCTTATCACCAGCAAAGCGGGGATACACAGATACGCAGTATTTT. This translates into CASSLSPAKRGYTDTQYF.

The rearrangement uses TRBV5-1 and TRBJ2-7; D may be TRBD1 (5 bases). CDR1 and CDR2 from the germline V gene are SGHRS and YFSETQ. V lost 4 bases and J 2 bases, leaving 13 bases between the germline ends. CDR3 length: 14 residues. DNA for the CDR3: TGCGCCAGCAGCGAAGACAGATCTACCTACGAGCAGTACTTC. It specifies CASSEDRSTYEQYF.

The chain recombines TRBV2 with TRBJ2-4; D unresolved. The CDR3 loop spans 11 amino acids. V lost 4 bases to trimming and J lost 5 bases, with 3 bases between them. Per germline, CDR1 SNHLY and CDR2 FYNNEI. This chain's CDR3 is CASSVQNIQYF. The CDR3 bases are TGTGCCAGCAGTGTGCAAAACATTCAGTACTTC.

The genes are TRBV4-3 and TRBJ2-7; a possible D gene is TRBD2 (5 bases). Trimming shortened V by 0 bases and J by 1 base, and 13 bases separated the two germline ends. CDR1 and CDR2 (germline): LGHNA, YSLEER. The CDR3 contains 16 residues. Here the CDR3 reads CASSQDRKRRSYEQYF. As DNA, the CDR3 is TGCGCCAGCAGCCAAGATCGTAAGCGGAGATCCTACGAGCAGTACTTC.

The chain recombines TRBV20-1 with TRBJ1-4, with D hard to call. This CDR3 has 11 residues. Trimming cost V 3 bases and J 9 bases, with 8 bases left between them. CDR1 is DFQATT and CDR2 is SNEGSKA in the germline V gene (reference sequence). Here the CDR3 DNA reads TGCAGTGCTAGCGGGGATCAAAAACTGTTTTTT. Its translation is CSASGDQKLFF.

The chain carries TRBV3-1 and TRBJ2-7, with D unresolved. Deletions cut 3 bases from V and 3 bases from J, with 6 bases between. The CDR3 has 12 amino acids. The germline CDR1 and CDR2 sequences are LGHDT and YNNKEL (reference sequence). DNA for the CDR3: TGTGCCAGCAGCCAGGCTGACTACGAGCAGTACTTC. This encodes CASSQADYEQYF.

The chain joins TRBV4-2 to TRBJ2-5; the D gene is possibly TRBD2 (6 bases). Per the germline V gene, CDR1 is LGHNA and CDR2 is YNFKEQ. V lost 1 base and J 4 bases, leaving 19 bases between the germline ends. This CDR3 has 17 amino acids. This CDR3 reads CASSQGDGGAVGETQYF. For the CDR3, the DNA is TGTGCCAGCAGCCAAGGGGACGGCGGGGCTGTCGGAGAGACCCAGTACTTC.

This chain joins TRBV20-1 and TRBJ2-1, with TRBD2 identical over 11 bases. The CDR3 runs 15 residues. Trimming at V came to 3 bases and at J to 10 bases, leaving 11 bases not matched to a gene. Germline loops: CDR1 DFQATT, CDR2 SNEGSKA (reference sequence). CDR3 bases: TGCAGTGCTAGTGCGAGGCTAGCGGGAGGTGACGAGCAGTTCTTC. As protein: CSASARLAGGDEQFF.

The chain recombines TRBV28 with TRBJ2-5; 10 bases are shared with TRBD2. The DNA end is a closer match to TRBJ2-7, so the J assignment may be wrong. The CDR3 totals 17 residues. Germline-derived CDR1 and CDR2 are MDHEN and SYDVKM. The chain's CDR3 is CASSYSPLAGESNEQYF. DNA for the CDR3: TGTGCCAGCAGTTATTCCCCCCTAGCGGGAGAATCTAACGAGCAGTACTTC.

V and J are TRBV6-5 and TRBJ1-6; TRBD1 is a possible D gene (6 bases). The germline V gene encodes CDR1 MNHEY and CDR2 SVGAGI. This CDR3 region has 15 residues. V lost 4 bases, J lost 7 bases, and 14 bases lay in between. CDR3 sequence: CASSFTGSENSPLHF. The CDR3 nucleotides read TGTGCCAGCAGTTTCACAGGGTCGGAAAATTCACCCCTCCACTTT.

The gene calls are TRBV9 and TRBJ1-2; D is unresolved. CDR3 length: 14 amino acids. V was pared by 3 bases and J by 4 bases, with 13 bases between. In germline, CDR1 is SGDLS, CDR2 YYNGEE. This CDR3 is CASSGRKVSYGYTF. The CDR3 coding sequence is TGTGCCAGCAGCGGCCGTAAAGTTAGCTATGGCTACACCTTC.